This TCR beta chain was captured in a study of shared clonotypes between healthy human individuals (dated by TCRdb to about 2020). With respect to the entire study: The cohort included three men and a couple of women between 18 and 49 years of age. Between about 0.8 and 9 billion PBMCs per donor were obtained by leukapheresis. Libraries were prepared and TCR repertoires were sequenced by different laboratories using diverse techniques, in order to increase sequencing depth and limit assay-specific biases. For each donor, CD4 naive and CD4 memory were each given three plates, CD8 naive was given two plates, and CD8 memory was given one plate. To estimate repertoire size and how much clonotype sharing occurs between individuals, the study deeply sequenced the blood TCR repertoires of 5 or 6 healthy adults.

About this clone itself: There is no known antigen for this receptor. Base quality data are lacking; no much larger clone is found one base away.

CD8 naive samples consisted of CD45RO-negative cells that were positively selected for CCR7, yielding a CD45RA+CCR7+ population without TemRA cells. Healthy HIV-negative adults with no recently reported acute infections or vaccinations were included as donors. Every donor was a Caucasian adult living in Nashville, Tennessee, USA. Blood was collected by leukapheresis, and PBMCs were isolated by Ficoll-Histopaque density gradient centrifugation and then cryopreserved in liquid nitrogen vapor phase. Analytical flow cytometry was used to check the purity and quantity of each magnetically sorted T cell population. From each sorted fraction, genomic DNA was isolated and quantified by UV absorbance on a Nanodrop 2000c. Compared with germline, V lacks 2 bases and J lacks 5 bases; bases without a gene match: 1. The CDR3 runs 14 residues from the cysteine to the phenylalanine. Kept here is only the CDR3 DNA, which spans 42 bases and is read in frame from base 1. CDR1 SNHLY and CDR2 FYNNEI are derived from the germline V gene.

Beyond this particular receptor, the publication reports: Even with the large sequencing depth, rarefaction of the sorted-subset datasets indicated that sequencing was incomplete. Because the study included a small number of donors, the genetic and exposure-history diversity represented was limited. Across a few donors, approximately 5% of naive CD4, around 3.5% of naive CD8, around 2.5% of memory CD4, and over 0.35% of memory CD8 clonotypes were shared. Naive subsets generally had larger estimated clonotype richness than memory subsets. Compared with non-shared clonotypes, the clonotypes found in all four sorted-subset donors had higher generation probabilities. Pairwise subsampling led to the expectation that sequencing depth would affect the degree of clonotype sharing among donors. Sampling was restricted to blood, and TCR repertoires in tissues likely differ from the TCR repertoires found in blood.

TCR CDR3 regions were amplified from genomic DNA by multiplex PCR using the deep immunoSEQ assay. Extracted genomic DNA from each cell subset was spread evenly across all wells of several immunoSEQ 96-well plates, with each plate serving as a replicate. Each replicate PCR for sorted subsets received about 0.2 ug genomic DNA, equal to roughly 30,000 T cell genomes. The purified libraries were quantified using a Qubit 3.0 fluorometer, sized with a Bioanalyzer 2100, and then quantified again using the KAPA Library Quantification kit. Every immunoSEQ 96-well plate was sequenced on a separate single-read 150-cycle Illumina NextSeq 550 flow cell. In the authors' own workflow: Because only junctional sequences without quality scores were contained in the immunoSEQ output, filtering matching that applied to full-length reads could not be performed. To assign V/J genes and CDR3, sequences were annotated against IMGT germline references using PyIR, a Python wrapper for IgBLAST v1.9. Reads were removed for weak V/J assignments (E-value above 1e-6), missing CDR3, stop codons, out-of-frame junctions, or ambiguous translated residues. V3J clonotypes were defined by identical inferred V gene, J gene, and CDR3 amino acid sequence. The percentage overlap between two repertoires was calculated by dividing the number of shared unique clonotypes by the size of the smaller repertoire. Three approaches were used to assess repertoire richness: RTK rarefaction, the Chao1 estimator, and Recon v2.1 estimates of unobserved clonotypes. OLGA was used to compute generation probabilities for all TCRbeta clonotypes that the gDNA method yielded from several donors. Drawn from immuneACCESS, this table holds only the in-frame rearrangements with V and J called that TCRdb kept. Clones are partly lost; checked studies trace under half to an unresolved V gene and leave the rest unexplained. V and J calls and clone size are as listed in that table; D and trimming were resolved from the DNA. In this sample the table shows about 2.1 million clones, roughly 95% of which occur a single time. The ten largest clones represent approximately 1.6% of the sample.

The sample comprised naive CD8+ T cells from PBMCs. Taken with the paper, the label for cell subset or site translates to: CD45RA+CCR7+. The rearrangement joined TRBV2 to TRBJ2-7; the central 12 bases match TRBD1. This receptor was obtained from a man between 18 and 29 years old in good health. Some clones in this sample may be carry-over from other donors' samples. The CDR3 loop reads CASSERDRGHEQYF. The DNA reads as follows: TGTGCCAGCAGTGAAAGGGACAGGGGGCACGAGCAGTACTTC.